The next 16 T cell receptor beta chains were all read from a single sample in a study of blood T cell repertoires in COVID-19. Profiling relied on immunoSEQ multiplex PCR, and the TCRdb table lists in-frame clones only, not all of them. The sample consists of over 95,000 clones, 70% to 80% of them appearing once. The sample taken for sequencing was peripheral blood. These receptors were collected from a woman older than 75 with active or convalescent COVID-19.

This rearrangement joins TRBV7-6 to TRBJ2-2; 11 positions agree with TRBD2. The CDR3 contains 15 residues. CDR1 is SGHVS, CDR2 FNYEAQ, per germline. V trimming: 5 bases; J trimming: 4 bases; junction bases outside the gene matches: 3. DNA of the CDR3: TGTGCCAGCAGCCCGACTAGCGGGGCCACCGGGGAGCTGTTTTTT. Translated: CASSPTSGATGELFF.

In this sample, this clone turned up once. The junction shows a germline mismatch at one end, possibly a read error. The CDR3, as DNA: TGTGCCAGCAGCCCCCGGGCAGCGGCGAACACCGGGGAGCTGTTTTTT. Protein sequence: CASSPRAAANTGELFF. The J gene is TRBJ2-2, the V gene TRBV5-1; maybe TRBD2 (5 bases). Germline loops: CDR1 SGHRS, CDR2 YFSETQ. The CDR3 totals 16 residues.

The V and J genes are TRBV24-1 and TRBJ2-5, with TRBD1 identical over 7 bases. V lost 3 bases, J lost 6 bases, and 12 bases stayed unmatched. CDR1 and CDR2 from the germline V gene are KGHDR and SFDVKD. The CDR3 spans 16 residues. CDR3: CATSDVGDSTGKTQYF. The CDR3 DNA sequence: TGTGCCACCAGTGATGTAGGGGACAGCACGGGCAAGACCCAGTACTTC.

This sequence joins TRBV9 and TRBJ2-1; TRBD2 aligns across 8 bases. V dropped 4 bases and J dropped 4; count of bases not matched to a gene: 13. Germline CDR1 reads SGDLS; CDR2 reads YYNGEE. This CDR3 comprises 17 residues. CDR3 sequence reads: CASSHFTSGAPYNEQFF. The CDR3 coding sequence is TGTGCCAGCAGCCATTTCACTAGCGGAGCACCTTACAATGAGCAGTTCTTC.

The chain uses TRBV2 and TRBJ2-7; D is perhaps TRBD1 (5 bases). Germline CDR1 is SNHLY and CDR2 is FYNNEI. The germline V and J ends were trimmed by 7 bases and 3 bases, with 16 bases remaining between them. This CDR3 has 14 amino acids. The CDR3 nucleotides read TGTGCCAGCAACAGGACCGCCTTGTTCTACGAGCAGTACTTC. This translates into CASNRTALFYEQYF. The full variable domain, completed using reference TRBV2 and TRBJ2-7, is EPEVTQTPSHQVTQMGQEVILRCVPISNHLYFYWYRQILGQKVEFLVSFYNNEISEKSEIFDDQFSVERPDGSNFTLKIRSTKLEDSAMYFCASNRTALFYEQYFGPGTRLTVT.

This clone has a single count. This chain connects TRBV28 to TRBJ1-4, with TRBD1 matching over 7 bases. The ends lost 5 bases at V and 8 bases at J; junction bases unmatched: 11. Germline loops: CDR1 MDHEN, CDR2 SYDVKM. This CDR3 has 15 residues. CDR3 amino acids: CASSPIQGWAEKLFF. The CDR3 DNA sequence: TGTGCCAGCAGTCCCATACAGGGGTGGGCGGAAAAACTGTTTTTT.

This chain links TRBV7-2 with TRBJ1-2, with 7 bases identical to TRBD1. Germline loops: CDR1 SGHTA, CDR2 FQGNSA. CDR3 length: 13 amino acids. The CDR3 sequence is CSSLRDRNYGYTF. CDR3 bases: TGTTCCTCCCTAAGGGACAGAAACTATGGCTACACCTTC.

The chain has TRBV28 and TRBJ2-7, with TRBD1 matching over 7 bases. CDR3 size: 16 residues. The junction had 13 bases not matched to a gene; V was cut back by 4 bases and J by 4 bases. CDR1 is MDHEN and CDR2 is SYDVKM in the germline V gene. CDR3 protein: CASSSPTGAIAYEQYF. In DNA, the CDR3 is TGTGCCAGCAGTTCCCCAACAGGGGCAATAGCGTACGAGCAGTACTTC.

This chain links TRBV11-2 with TRBJ2-5; D uncertain. Germline V gene data show CDR1 as SGHAT and CDR2 as FQNNGV. The CDR3 has 13 amino acids. V lost 3 bases and J 5 bases, leaving 10 bases between the germline ends. DNA for the CDR3: TGTGCCAGCAGCTTCGGGTACCGGGAGACCCAGTACTTC. This translates into CASSFGYRETQYF.

CDR3 sequence (DNA): TGTGCCATCAGTGAGTTCGACGAGCAGTACTTC. Its protein is CAISEFDEQYF. The V call is TRBV10-3, the J call TRBJ2-7; D not certain. There are 11 residues in the CDR3. Trimming shortened V by 1 base and J by 5 bases, and 3 bases separated the two germline ends. The V gene's germline CDR1 is ENHRY and CDR2 SYGVKD.

The chain joins TRBV2 to TRBJ2-3, with D maybe TRBD2 (6 bases). The CDR3 totals 13 residues. Germline V gene lookup returns CDR1 SNHLY and CDR2 FYNNEI. V gave up 5 bases and J gave up 6 bases, with 12 bases separating them. In DNA form, the CDR3 reads TGTGCCAGCAGTCGAAGACTAGAGGATACGCAGTATTTT. Its protein product is CASSRRLEDTQYF. Complete variable domain (other parts from reference TRBV2 and TRBJ2-3): EPEVTQTPSHQVTQMGQEVILRCVPISNHLYFYWYRQILGQKVEFLVSFYNNEISEKSEIFDDQFSVERPDGSNFTLKIRSTKLEDSAMYFCASSRRLEDTQYFGPGTRLTVL.

V gene TRBV9 combines with J gene TRBJ2-1, with 8 bases fitting TRBD2. Germline V gene sequence: CDR1 SGDLS, CDR2 YYNGEE. The CDR3 is 15 residues long. The V and J ends lost 4 bases and 4 bases, in that order; junction bases with no gene match: 7. CDR3: CASSPRLAQYNEQFF. In DNA, the CDR3 is TGTGCCAGCAGCCCCAGACTAGCGCAGTACAATGAGCAGTTCTTC.

The chain links TRBV18 to TRBJ1-4; weak D call: TRBD1 (5 bases). Germline CDR1 reads KGHSH; CDR2 reads LQKENI. The length of the CDR3 is 16 residues. Trimming left V 3 bases short and J 0 bases short, with 11 bases between. As DNA, the CDR3 is TGTGCCAGCTCACCGTTCGGACATTCAACTAATGAAAAACTGTTTTTT. Its protein product is CASSPFGHSTNEKLFF. Drawing the rest from reference TRBV18 and TRBJ1-4, the complete variable domain is NAGVMQNPRHLVRRRGQEARLRCSPMKGHSHVYWYRQLPEEGLKFMVYLQKENIIDESGMPKERFSAEFPKEGPSILRIQQVVRGDSAAYFCASSPFGHSTNEKLFFGSGTQLSVL.

The chain carries TRBV30 and TRBJ2-7; 7 bases agree with TRBD1. Losses at the gene ends were 1 base for V and 3 bases for J; bases not matched to a gene: 12. Germline CDR1 reads GTSNPN; CDR2 reads SVGIG (reference sequence). This CDR3 contains 16 residues. This CDR3 reads CAWSGGQHLRYYEQYF. The CDR3 DNA follows: TGTGCCTGGAGTGGGGGACAGCATCTAAGGTACTACGAGCAGTACTTC. The full variable domain, its missing parts supplied by reference TRBV30 and TRBJ2-7, is SQTIHQWPATLVQPVGSPLSLECTVEGTSNPNLYWYRQAAGRGLQLLFYSVGIGQISSEVPQNLSASRPQDRQFILSSKKLLLSDSGFYLCAWSGGQHLRYYEQYFGPGTRLTVT.

J is TRBJ1-2 and V is TRBV9; possibly TRBD1 for D (6 bases). Germline-derived CDR1 and CDR2 are SGDLS and YYNGEE. Trimming removed 0 bases from V and 4 bases from J, with 13 bases in between. The CDR3 runs 15 residues. The CDR3 nucleotides are TGTGCCAGCAGCGTAGTGGGGGGGCCCCTCTATGGCTACACCTTC. It is translated as CASSVVGGPLYGYTF.

The chain links TRBV12-3 or TRBV12-4 to TRBJ1-3; D ambiguous. The CDR3 has 13 residues. The ends were cut back, 4 bases at V and 0 bases at J, with 4 bases in the middle. The CDR3 DNA reads TGTGCCAGCAGTTCTTCCTCTGGAAACACCATATATTTT. It codes for CASSSSSGNTIYF.